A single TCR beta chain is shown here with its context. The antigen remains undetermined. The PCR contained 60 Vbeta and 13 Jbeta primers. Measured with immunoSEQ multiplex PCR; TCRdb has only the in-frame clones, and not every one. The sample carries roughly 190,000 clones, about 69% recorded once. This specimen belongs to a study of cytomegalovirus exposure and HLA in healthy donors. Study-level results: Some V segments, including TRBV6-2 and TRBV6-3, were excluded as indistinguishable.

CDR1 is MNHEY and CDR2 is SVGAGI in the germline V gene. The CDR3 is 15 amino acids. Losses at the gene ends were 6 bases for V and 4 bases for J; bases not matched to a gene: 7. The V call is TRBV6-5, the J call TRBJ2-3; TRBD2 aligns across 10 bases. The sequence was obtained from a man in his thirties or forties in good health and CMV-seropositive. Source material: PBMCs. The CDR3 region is CASSLAGVQADTQYF. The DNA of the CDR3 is TGTGCCAGCAGCCTAGCGGGAGTGCAAGCAGATACGCAGTATTTT.